This TCR beta chain was observed in a study of cytomegalovirus exposure and HLA in healthy donors. The wider study: From about 170 million T cells, an earlier analysis saw 100 million to 140 million unique TCR beta sequences. Some 91 million unique TCRs from HLA-typed donors were held in an early release of data.

General study findings and limits: There were some public TCRs occurring in many donors, but most TCR sequences were rare.

CDR3 length: 17 amino acids. Germline CDR1 and CDR2: MGHRA and YSYEKL. Trimming cost V 0 bases and J 3 bases, with 18 bases left between them. Both 60 Vbeta primers and 13 Jbeta primers went into the PCR. Sequencing was performed with immunoSEQ multiplex PCR; in TCRdb, only in-frame clones are kept and a portion is missing. This table holds 110,000 to 150,000 clones, about 71% found once. Points on this clone: Its antigen is currently unknown.

The specimen was PBMCs. V is TRBV4-1 and J is TRBJ2-7; D not certain. The sequence was obtained from a woman aged 55-70 years in good health and CMV-seropositive. CDR3 in amino acids: CASSQEPQDNLVYEQYF. The CDR3 DNA reads as TGCGCCAGCAGCCAAGAACCGCAGGATAACCTGGTCTACGAGCAGTACTTC.